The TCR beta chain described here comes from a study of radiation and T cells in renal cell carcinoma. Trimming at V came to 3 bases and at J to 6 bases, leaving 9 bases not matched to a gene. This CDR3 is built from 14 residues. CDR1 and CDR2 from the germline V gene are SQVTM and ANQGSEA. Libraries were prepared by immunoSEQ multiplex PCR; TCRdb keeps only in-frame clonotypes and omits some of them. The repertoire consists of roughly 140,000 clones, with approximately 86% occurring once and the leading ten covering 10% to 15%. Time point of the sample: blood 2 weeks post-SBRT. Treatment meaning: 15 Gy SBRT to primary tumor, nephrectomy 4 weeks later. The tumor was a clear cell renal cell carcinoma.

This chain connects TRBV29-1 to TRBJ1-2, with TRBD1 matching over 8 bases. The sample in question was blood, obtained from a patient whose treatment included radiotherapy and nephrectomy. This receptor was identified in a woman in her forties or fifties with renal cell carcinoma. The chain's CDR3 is CSVDFQGAAHGYTF. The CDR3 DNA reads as TGCAGCGTTGATTTCCAGGGGGCGGCCCATGGCTACACCTTC. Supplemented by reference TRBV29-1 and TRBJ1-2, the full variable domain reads SAVISQKPSRDICQRGTSLTIQCQVDSQVTMMFWYRQQPGQSLTLIATANQGSEATYESGFVIDKFPISRPNLTFSTLTVSNMSPEDSSIYLCSVDFQGAAHGYTFGSGTRLTVV.